This TCR beta chain emerged from a study of blood T cells in healthy people across ages (dated by TCRdb to between 2014 and 2017). Regarding the study in general: In model experiments, template switching captured roughly one uniquely barcoded TCR beta cDNA molecule for every two T cells. The donors were split into four age groups: young (average about 16 years), middle-aged (39), aged (roughly 68) and long-lived (more than 80). To track age-related changes in TCR beta repertoire diversity, the study relied on deep sequencing normalized with unique cDNA molecular identifiers. Donors of different ages were randomly distributed across sequencing lanes to avoid experimental bias. Using the same blood draw, the study looked at two additional independent replicas of 1 million unique cDNA reads for two donors, one aged 18 to 30 and the other aged 80 or older. The research as a whole found: The CMV infection status of donors was not known, potentially confounding age-related changes in expanded clonotypes. Observed TCR beta diversity per million T cells fell roughly linearly with age, and a significant reduction was already apparent by age roughly 40. Bulk unsorted PBMC profiling prevented conclusive comparison of naive and antigen-experienced compartments. Total diversity estimates from one million sequenced T cells were considered lower bounds and underestimates. There was a strong correlation between observed TCR beta diversity and the percentage of naive T cells measured by flow cytometry. Compared with the aged group, the long-lived group had more naive CD4+ T cells, fewer expanded clones and increased TCR diversity, suggesting age selection.

The library was produced with 5' RACE. The sequencer was an Illumina HiSeq 2500. The second PCR ran for roughly 6 to 11 cycles and used a J-beta primer mix along with a sample-barcoded 5' primer. Each TCR beta cDNA molecule received a unique molecular identifier from a template-switch 5' adaptor carrying 12 random nucleotides. At least 2.5 million CDR3-containing paired-end reads were obtained from each sample. First-strand cDNA was synthesized from all RNA with the Mint cDNA synthesis kit, primed by a TRBC-specific oligonucleotide. Following uracil-DNA glycosylase treatment, all cDNA underwent a first 18-cycle PCR with the universal primers M1SS and BC2_uni_R. On the study's bioinformatics: For normalization, 1 million high-quality reads were randomly selected from each sample, with every read carrying a distinct molecular identifier. Reads with shared molecular identifiers were discarded instead of being binned into consensus sequences. MiTCR, with a Q25 quality threshold and the strictest error-elimination algorithm, was used for CDR3 identification, clonotype clustering and error correction. Lower-bound total TCR beta diversity was estimated with a nonparametric unseen species model using Euler transformation. The public reads were reprocessed in TCRdb via fastp at Q25 and MiXCR, keeping in-frame beta chains. Records with the same CDR3 protein are collapsed into one entry carrying the most frequent genes and DNA. The V and J calls reflect TCRdb's pipeline rather than the authors' work. This sample is represented by approximately 320,000 distinct CDR3 sequences; 25% to 30% of them were singletons. The top ten constitute 29% of the sample.

From the cysteine up to the phenylalanine, the CDR3 has a length of 13 residues. Kept here is only the CDR3 DNA, which spans 39 bases and is read in frame from base 1. Trimming leaves V shorter by 10 bases and J shorter by 0 bases, with the junction holding 5 bases beyond the gene matches. From the germline V gene, CDR1 is ENHRY and CDR2 is SYGVKD. On this clonotype itself: Its antigen is currently not known. Base qualities are not provided; no much larger clone lies one nucleotide away.

The roughly 39 donors, aged about 6 to 95 years, were systemically healthy Caucasian individuals from Russia. Each donor gave 9 to 10 milliliters of peripheral blood, collected into EDTA-treated Vacutainer tubes. Ficoll-Paque density-gradient centrifugation was used to isolate PBMCs, with at least 7 million obtained per sample. Total RNA was extracted from PBMCs with Trizol reagent, with at least 6 micrograms obtained per sample. For every donor, flow cytometry on a PBMC aliquot measured the percentage of naive CD45RAhigh/CD27high T cells. This TCR was sampled from a woman aged 70 to 79 in good health. The sample consisted of blood. This chain is built from TRBV10-3 and TRBJ1-1; 7 bases in the junction line up with TRBD1. The nucleotide sequence is TGTGCCACAACAGGGGTACTGAACACTGAAGCTTTCTTT. This gives the protein CATTGVLNTEAFF.